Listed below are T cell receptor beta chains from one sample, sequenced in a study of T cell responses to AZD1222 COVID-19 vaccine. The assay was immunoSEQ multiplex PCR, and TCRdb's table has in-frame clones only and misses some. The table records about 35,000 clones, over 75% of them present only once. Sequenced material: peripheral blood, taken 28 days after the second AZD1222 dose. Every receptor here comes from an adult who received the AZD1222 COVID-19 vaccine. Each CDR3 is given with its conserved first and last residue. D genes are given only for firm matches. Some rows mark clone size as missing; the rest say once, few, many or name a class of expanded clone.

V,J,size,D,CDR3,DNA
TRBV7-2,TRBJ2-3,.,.,CASSRGGTRLTDTQYF,TGTGCCAGCAGCCGCGGCGGGACAAGATTAACAGATACGCAGTATTTT
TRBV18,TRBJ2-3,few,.,CASSDTGNTDTQYF,TGTGCCAGCTCAGATACAGGCAACACAGATACGCAGTATTTT
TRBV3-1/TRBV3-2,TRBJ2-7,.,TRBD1,CASRREGTGRYEQYF,TGTGCCAGCAGACGAGAAGGGACAGGACGATACGAGCAGTACTTC
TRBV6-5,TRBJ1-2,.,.,CASSYSRPPNYGYTF,TGTGCCAGCAGTTATTCCCGGCCTCCTAACTATGGCTACACCTTC
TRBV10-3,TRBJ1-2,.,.,CAISTGTRYGYTF,TGTGCCATCTCTACCGGTACGAGGTATGGCTACACCTTC
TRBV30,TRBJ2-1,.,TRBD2,CAWRQAGEQFF,TGTGCCTGGAGACAAGCGGGAGAGCAGTTCTTC
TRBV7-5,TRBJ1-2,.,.,CVRSYRGLGGYTF,TGTGTCAGAAGTTACAGGGGGCTAGGTGGCTACACCTTC
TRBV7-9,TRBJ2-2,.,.,CASSLLTTGELFF,TGTGCCAGCAGCTTACTTACAACCGGGGAGCTGTTTTTT
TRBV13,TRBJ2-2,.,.,CASSLGRGNTGELFF,TGTGCCAGCAGCTTAGGCAGGGGTAACACCGGGGAGCTGTTTTTT
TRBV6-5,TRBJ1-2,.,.,CASRYRRSYTF,TGTGCCAGCAGGTACAGGCGAAGCTACACCTTC
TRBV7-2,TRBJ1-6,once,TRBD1,CASSLAPGQGNSPLHF,TGTGCCAGCAGCTTAGCCCCGGGACAGGGGAATTCACCCCTCCACTTT
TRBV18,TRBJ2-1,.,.,CASSPFREDEQFF,TGTGCCAGCTCACCATTTAGGGAGGATGAGCAGTTCTTC
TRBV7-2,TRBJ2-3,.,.,CASSLFPGGTDTQYF,TGTGCCAGCAGCCTTTTTCCGGGGGGCACAGATACGCAGTATTTT
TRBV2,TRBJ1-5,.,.,CASSELGDSNQPQHF,TGTGCCAGCAGTGAGTTAGGGGATAGCAATCAGCCCCAGCATTTT
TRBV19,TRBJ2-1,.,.,CARLRDRGNEQFF,TGTGCCAGACTCCGGGATCGTGGCAATGAGCAGTTCTTC
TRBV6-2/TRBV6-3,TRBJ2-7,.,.,CASSYTPYEQYF,TGTGCCAGCAGTTACACCCCGTACGAGCAGTACTTC
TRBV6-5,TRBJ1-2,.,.,CASWQGRGYTF,TGTGCCAGCTGGCAGGGAAGAGGCTACACCTTC
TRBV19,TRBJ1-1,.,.,CASSMSPGQDTEAFF,TGTGCCAGTAGTATGAGTCCTGGGCAGGACACTGAAGCTTTCTTT
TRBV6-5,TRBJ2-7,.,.,CASERALPPYEQYF,TGTGCCAGCGAGAGGGCGCTCCCCCCCTACGAGCAGTACTTC
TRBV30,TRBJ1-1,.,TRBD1,CAWSPGQTRGTEAFF,TGTGCCTGGAGTCCGGGACAGACAAGGGGAACTGAAGCTTTCTTT
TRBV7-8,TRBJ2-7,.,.,CASSSYRDTIYEQYF,TGTGCCAGCAGCTCTTATCGAGACACGATCTACGAGCAGTACTTC
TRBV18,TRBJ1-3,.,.,CASSPPGGQGSGNTIYF,TGTGCCAGCTCACCACCGGGGGGGCAAGGATCTGGAAACACCATATATTTT
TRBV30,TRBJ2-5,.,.,CAWSVRTRETQYF,TGTGCCTGGAGTGTTAGGACCAGGGAGACCCAGTACTTC
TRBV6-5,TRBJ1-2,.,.,CASSPGGGVGYGYTF,TGTGCCAGCAGTCCCGGGGGGGGCGTTGGGTATGGCTACACCTTC
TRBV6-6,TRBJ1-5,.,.,CASSGQEINQPQHF,TGTGCCAGCTCCGGGCAGGAAATTAATCAGCCCCAGCATTTT
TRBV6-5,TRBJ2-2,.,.,CASRRANTGELFF,TGTGCCAGCAGAAGAGCGAACACCGGGGAGCTGTTTTTT
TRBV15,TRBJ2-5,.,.,CATSPPQGGSETQYF,TGTGCCACCAGCCCACCGCAGGGGGGTAGTGAGACCCAGTACTTC
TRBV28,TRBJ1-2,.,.,CASSLINSGNGGYTF,TGTGCCAGCAGTTTAATTAATTCGGGGAATGGCGGCTACACCTTC
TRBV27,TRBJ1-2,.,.,CASSLSGSNYGYTF,TGTGCCAGCAGTTTATCGGGCAGTAACTATGGCTACACCTTC
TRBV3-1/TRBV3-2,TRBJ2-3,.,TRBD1,CASSQVGQGEDTQYF,TGTGCCAGCAGCCAAGTCGGACAGGGGGAAGATACGCAGTATTTT
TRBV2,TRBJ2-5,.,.,CASSQSGSGETQYF,TGTGCCAGCAGCCAGTCAGGCTCGGGAGAGACCCAGTACTTC
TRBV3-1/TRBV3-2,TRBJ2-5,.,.,CASSQDLPQPGGRETQYF,TGTGCCAGCAGCCAAGATTTACCTCAGCCCGGGGGGCGGGAGACCCAGTACTTC
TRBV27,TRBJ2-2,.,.,CASSLSTGTGELFF,TGTGCCAGCAGTTTATCCACAGGGACCGGGGAGCTGTTTTTT
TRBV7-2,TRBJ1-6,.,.,CASSLNPTDSPLHF,TGTGCCAGCAGCCTCAACCCGACAGATTCACCCCTCCACTTT
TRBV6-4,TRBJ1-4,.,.,CASSENPGANEKLFF,TGTGCCAGCAGTGAAAACCCGGGGGCTAATGAAAAACTGTTTTTT
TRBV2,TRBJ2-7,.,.,CASSEGPALSYEQYF,TGTGCCAGCAGTGAGGGTCCGGCCCTCTCCTACGAGCAGTACTTC
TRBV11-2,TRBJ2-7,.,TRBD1,CASSSGTGSYEQYF,TGTGCCAGCAGCTCCGGGACAGGGTCCTACGAGCAGTACTTC
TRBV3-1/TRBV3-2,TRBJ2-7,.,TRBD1,CASSQDGTGYYEQYF,TGTGCCAGCAGCCAAGACGGGACAGGGTACTACGAGCAGTACTTC
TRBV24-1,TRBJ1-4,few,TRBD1,CATRGQGFINEKLFF,TGTGCCACCAGGGGACAGGGCTTTATTAATGAAAAACTGTTTTTT
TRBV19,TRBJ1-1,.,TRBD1,CASSSRTGKTEAFF,TGTGCCAGTAGTTCCCGGACAGGGAAGACTGAAGCTTTCTTT
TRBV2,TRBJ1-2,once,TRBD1,CASRDWDRANYGYTF,TGTGCCAGCAGAGATTGGGACAGGGCTAACTATGGCTACACCTTC
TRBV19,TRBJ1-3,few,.,CASSIGTNSGNTIYF,TGTGCCAGTAGTATTGGCACAAACTCTGGAAACACCATATATTTT
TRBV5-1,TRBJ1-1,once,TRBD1,CASSSTGPNTEAFF,TGCGCCAGCAGCTCGACAGGGCCGAACACTGAAGCTTTCTTT
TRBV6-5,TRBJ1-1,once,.,CASSYSQRANTEAFF,TGTGCCAGCAGTTACTCGCAAAGGGCGAACACTGAAGCTTTCTTT
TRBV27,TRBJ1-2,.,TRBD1,CASSLYFGQDYGYTF,TGTGCCAGCAGTCTGTACTTCGGACAGGACTATGGCTACACCTTC
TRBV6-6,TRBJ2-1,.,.,CASSLEGGAYNEQFF,TGTGCCAGCAGTCTAGAGGGGGGTGCCTACAATGAGCAGTTCTTC
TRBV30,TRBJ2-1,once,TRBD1,CAWRTGPHNEQFF,TGTGCCTGGAGGACAGGGCCGCACAATGAGCAGTTCTTC
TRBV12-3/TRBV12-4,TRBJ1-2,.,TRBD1,CASSRQGAYGYTF,TGTGCCAGCAGTCGACAGGGGGCCTATGGCTACACCTTC
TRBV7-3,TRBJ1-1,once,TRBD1,CASSLQGEDTEAFF,TGTGCCAGCAGCCTACAGGGGGAAGACACTGAAGCTTTCTTT
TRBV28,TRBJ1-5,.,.,CASTPGGRNQPQHF,TGTGCCAGCACCCCGGGGGGACGGAATCAGCCCCAGCATTTT
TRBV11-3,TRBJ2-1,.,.,CASSLGGVGNEQFF,TGTGCCAGCAGCTTAGGGGGGGTCGGGAATGAGCAGTTCTTC
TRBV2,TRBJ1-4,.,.,CASMTETNEKLFF,TGTGCCAGCATGACAGAGACTAATGAAAAACTGTTTTTT
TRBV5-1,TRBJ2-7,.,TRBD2,CASSPTSGRAEQYF,TGCGCCAGCAGCCCGACTAGCGGGAGGGCCGAGCAGTACTTC
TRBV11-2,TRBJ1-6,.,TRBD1,CASSRQGGSSPLHF,TGTGCCAGCAGTCGACAGGGTGGCAGCTCACCCCTCCACTTT
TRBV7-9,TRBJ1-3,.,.,CASSRIDLGNTIYF,TGTGCCAGCAGCCGTATTGACCTTGGGAACACCATATATTTT